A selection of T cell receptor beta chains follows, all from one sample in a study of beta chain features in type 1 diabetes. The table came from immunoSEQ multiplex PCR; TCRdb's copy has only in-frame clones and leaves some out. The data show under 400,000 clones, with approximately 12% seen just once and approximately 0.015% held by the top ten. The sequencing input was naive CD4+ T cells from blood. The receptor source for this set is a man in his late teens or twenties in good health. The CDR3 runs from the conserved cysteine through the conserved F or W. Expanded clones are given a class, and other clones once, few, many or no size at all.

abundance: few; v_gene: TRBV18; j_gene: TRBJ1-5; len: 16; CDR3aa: CASSPRGQGNNQPQHF
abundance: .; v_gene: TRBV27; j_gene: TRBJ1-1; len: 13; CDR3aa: CASSADRATEAFF
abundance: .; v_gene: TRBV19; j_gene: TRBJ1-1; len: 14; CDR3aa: CASSGTGGFTEAFF
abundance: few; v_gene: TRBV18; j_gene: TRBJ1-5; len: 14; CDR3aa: CASSPRGPHQPQHF
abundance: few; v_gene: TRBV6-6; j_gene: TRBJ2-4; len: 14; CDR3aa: CASNTQGAQNIQYF
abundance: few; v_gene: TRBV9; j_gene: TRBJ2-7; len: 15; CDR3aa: CASSVDPSGEYEQYF
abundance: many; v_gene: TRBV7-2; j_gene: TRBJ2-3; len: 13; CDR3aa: CATGRGSTDTQYF
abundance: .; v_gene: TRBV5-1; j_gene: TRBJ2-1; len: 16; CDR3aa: CASSLILGGGPVEQFF
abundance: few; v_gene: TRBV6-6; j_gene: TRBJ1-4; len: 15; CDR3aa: CASSTIGDANEKLFF
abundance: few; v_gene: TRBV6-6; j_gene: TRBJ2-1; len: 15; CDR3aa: CASSYAGTGDSEQFF
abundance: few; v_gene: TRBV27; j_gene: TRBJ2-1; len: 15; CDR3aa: CASSFRQGRFNEQFF
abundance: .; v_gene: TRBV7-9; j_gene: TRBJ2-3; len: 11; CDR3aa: CASRGGRYPYF
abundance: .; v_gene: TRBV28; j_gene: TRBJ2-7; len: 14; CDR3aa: CASSPSGVWYEQYF
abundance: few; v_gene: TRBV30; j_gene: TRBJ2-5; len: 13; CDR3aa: CAWSPGGAGTQYF
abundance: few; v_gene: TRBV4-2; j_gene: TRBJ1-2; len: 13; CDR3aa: CASSQDLGGGYTF
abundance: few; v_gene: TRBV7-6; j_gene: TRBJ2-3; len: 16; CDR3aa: CASSPSSGTSPDTQYF
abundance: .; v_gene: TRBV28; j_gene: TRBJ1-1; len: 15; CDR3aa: CASSGPGQGATEAFF
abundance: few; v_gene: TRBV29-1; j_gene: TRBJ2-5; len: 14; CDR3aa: CSVALAGVDETQYF
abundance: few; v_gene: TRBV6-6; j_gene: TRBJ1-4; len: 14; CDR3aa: CASSYSNGRHRLFF
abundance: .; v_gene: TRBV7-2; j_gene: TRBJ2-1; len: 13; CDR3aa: CASQGQAFNEQFF
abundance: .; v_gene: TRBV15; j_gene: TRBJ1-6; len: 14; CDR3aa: CATSGTGVPSPLHF
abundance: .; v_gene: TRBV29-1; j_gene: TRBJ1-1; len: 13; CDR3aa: CSVEEGGNTEAFF
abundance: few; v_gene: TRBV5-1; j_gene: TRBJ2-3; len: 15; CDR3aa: CASSLMLAGVDTQYF
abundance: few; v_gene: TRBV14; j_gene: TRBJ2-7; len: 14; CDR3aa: CASGISGHIYEQYF
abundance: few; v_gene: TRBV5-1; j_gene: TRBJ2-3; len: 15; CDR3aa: CASRAGTRFWDTQYF
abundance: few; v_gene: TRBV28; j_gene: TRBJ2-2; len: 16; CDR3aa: CASSLIEGANTGELFF
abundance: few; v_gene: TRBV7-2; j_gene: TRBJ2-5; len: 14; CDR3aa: CASSPHRELETQYF
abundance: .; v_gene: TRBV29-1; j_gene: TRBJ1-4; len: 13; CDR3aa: CSVFGQGNEKLFF
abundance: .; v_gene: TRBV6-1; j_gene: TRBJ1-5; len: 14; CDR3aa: CASSQGRANQPQHF
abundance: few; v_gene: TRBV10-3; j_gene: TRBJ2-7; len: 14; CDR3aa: CATHSGTAIYEQYF
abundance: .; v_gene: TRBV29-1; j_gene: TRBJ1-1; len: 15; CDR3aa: CSVERRVGTPEGAFF
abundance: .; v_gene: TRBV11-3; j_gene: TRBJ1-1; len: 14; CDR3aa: CASSLDRGHTEAFF
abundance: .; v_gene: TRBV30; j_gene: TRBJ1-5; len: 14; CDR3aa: CAWRDKQGNQPQHF
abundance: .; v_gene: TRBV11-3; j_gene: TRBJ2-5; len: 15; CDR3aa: CASSRGTEIQETQYF
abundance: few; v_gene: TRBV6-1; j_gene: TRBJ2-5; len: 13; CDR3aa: CASSEQGLETQYF
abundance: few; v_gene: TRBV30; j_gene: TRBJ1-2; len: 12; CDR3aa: CAWKREVRGYTF
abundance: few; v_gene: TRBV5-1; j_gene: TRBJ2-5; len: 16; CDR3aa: CASSLEGTSAQETQYF
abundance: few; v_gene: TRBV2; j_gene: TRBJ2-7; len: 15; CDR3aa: CASSDLLGTGNEQYF
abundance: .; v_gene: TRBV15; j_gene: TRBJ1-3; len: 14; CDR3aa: CATSAGLSGNTIYF
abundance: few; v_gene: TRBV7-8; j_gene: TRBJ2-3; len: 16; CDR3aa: CASSPLAGGPTDTQYF
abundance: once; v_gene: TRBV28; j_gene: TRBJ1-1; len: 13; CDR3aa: CASRYRVNAEAFF
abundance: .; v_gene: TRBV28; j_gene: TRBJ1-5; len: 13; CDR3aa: CASSTRGNQPQHF
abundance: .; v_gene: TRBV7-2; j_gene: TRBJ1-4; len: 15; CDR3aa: CASSLGPSGDEKLFF
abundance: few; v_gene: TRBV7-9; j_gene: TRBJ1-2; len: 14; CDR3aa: CASSRPGQAGGYTF
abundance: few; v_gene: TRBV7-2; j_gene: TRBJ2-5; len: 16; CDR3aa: CASRPPRLAGIETQYF
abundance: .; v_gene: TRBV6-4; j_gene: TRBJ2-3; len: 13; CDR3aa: CASSIEGADTQYF
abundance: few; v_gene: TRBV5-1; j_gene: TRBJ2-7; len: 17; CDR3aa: CASSLDADRAHLGEQYF
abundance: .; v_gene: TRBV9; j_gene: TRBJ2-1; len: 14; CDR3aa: CASSGAGGYNEQFF
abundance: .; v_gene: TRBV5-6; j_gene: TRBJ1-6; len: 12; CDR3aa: CASSLTGSPLHF
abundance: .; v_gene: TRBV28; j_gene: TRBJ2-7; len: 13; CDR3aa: CASSYRELREQYF